This TCR beta chain was recorded in a study of blood T cells in healthy people across ages. V gave up 3 bases and J gave up 5 bases; unmatched junction bases: 4. CDR3 length equals 15 residues. Germline V gene data show CDR1 as SGHVS and CDR2 as FNYEAQ. For the second PCR, which ran for about 6 to 11 cycles, a sample-barcoded 5' primer and a J-beta primer mix were used. Carrying 12 random nucleotides, a template-switch adaptor labeled each individual cDNA molecule. Each CDR3 protein is one row after TCRdb ran MiXCR on the 5' RACE reads. Among about 1,000,000 distinct CDR3 sequences, around 45% were seen once, and the ten largest hold 18%.

This TCR was recovered from a woman aged 55-70 years in good health. Input material: blood. The chain employs TRBV7-6 and TRBJ2-1, with TRBD2 matching over 10 bases. The CDR3 nucleotides read TGTGCCAGCAGCTTCGGGACTAGCGTACACAATGAGCAGTTCTTC. This gives the protein CASSFGTSVHNEQFF. The complete variable domain, with remaining parts taken from reference TRBV7-6 and TRBJ2-1, reads GAGVSQSPRYKVTKRGQDVALRCDPISGHVSLYWYRQALGQGPEFLTYFNYEAQQDKSGLPNDRFSAERPEGSISTLTIQRTEQRDSAMYRCASSFGTSVHNEQFFGPGTRLTVL.